This TCR beta chain was identified during a study of shared clonotypes between healthy human individuals. Study at large: In total, the donors were a couple of women and three men aged 18 to 49. Regarding the study as a whole: The sampled material consisted only of blood, and tissue repertoires are likely to differ.

On this clone itself: Its antigen is as yet unknown.

Using ten immunoSEQ deep assay plates, investigators sequenced unsorted PBMC DNA. Method: immunoSEQ multiplex PCR; TCRdb's copy keeps in-frame clones and lacks some. The sample has some 530,000 clones, about 72% seen once. The sample consisted of PBMCs. This TCR was recovered from a woman in her thirties or forties in good health. Some clones in this sample may be carry-over from other donors' samples.

The CDR3 region is CASSPRQVYGYTF. The CDR3 DNA sequence: TGTGCCAGCAGCCCCCGGCAGGTCTATGGCTACACCTTC. The chain links TRBV7-2 to TRBJ1-2; D remains unclear. CDR1 is SGHTA, CDR2 FQGNSA, per germline. The CDR3 totals 13 residues. Trimming took off 5 bases at V and 4 bases at J, with 11 bases between the two ends. Full variable domain (remainder filled in from reference TRBV7-2 and TRBJ1-2): GAGVSQSPSNKVTEKGKDVELRCDPISGHTALYWYRQSLGQGLEFLIYFQGNSAPDKSGLPSDRFSAERTGGSVSTLTIQRTQQEDSAVYLCASSPRQVYGYTFGSGTRLTVV.